This T cell receptor beta chain was captured in a study of blood T cell repertoires in COVID-19. Looking at the study overall: Donors in the United States, Italy and Spain gave samples during acute or convalescent COVID-19. PBMCs, B-cell-depleted T cells, or T cells were the source of the cDNA or gDNA that made up the material.

This CDR3 spans 17 amino acids. In this sample, this clone turned up a few times. TCRdb's table, derived via immunoSEQ multiplex PCR, lists solely in-frame clones and lacks some. In the table there are some 150,000 clones, about 80% of which are singletons. V is TRBV12-2 and J is TRBJ2-2; the table gives TRBD2 as D, unverified against the DNA. TRBV12-2 is a listed pseudogene. The sequence came from a human donor in a cohort sampled during active COVID-19. Sequencing input: peripheral blood. This CDR3 is CASRLVCSGMKTGELFF. The DNA for the CDR3 is TGTGCAAGTCGCTTAGTGTGTAGCGGGATGAAGACCGGGGAGCTGTTTTTT.